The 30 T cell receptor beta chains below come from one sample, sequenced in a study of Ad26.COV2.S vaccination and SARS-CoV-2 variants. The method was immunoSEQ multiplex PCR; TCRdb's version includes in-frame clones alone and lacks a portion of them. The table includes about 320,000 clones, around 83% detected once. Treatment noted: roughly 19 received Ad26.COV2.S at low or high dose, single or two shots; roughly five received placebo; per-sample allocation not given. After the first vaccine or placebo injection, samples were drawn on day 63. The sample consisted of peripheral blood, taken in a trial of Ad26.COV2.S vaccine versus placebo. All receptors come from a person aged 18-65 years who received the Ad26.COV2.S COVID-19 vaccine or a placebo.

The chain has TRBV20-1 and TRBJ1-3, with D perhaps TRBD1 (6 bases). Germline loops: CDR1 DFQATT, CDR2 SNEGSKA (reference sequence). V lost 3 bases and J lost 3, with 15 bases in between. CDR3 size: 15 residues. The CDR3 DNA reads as TGCAGTGCTAGTATCACAGGGAGTGATGGAAACACCATATATTTT. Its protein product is CSASITGSDGNTIYF.

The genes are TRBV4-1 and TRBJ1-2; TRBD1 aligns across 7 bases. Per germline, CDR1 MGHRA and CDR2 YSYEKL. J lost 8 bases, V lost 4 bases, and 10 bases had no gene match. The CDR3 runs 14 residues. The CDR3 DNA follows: TGCGCCAGCAGCCCGTACGACAGGGTCTGGGGCTACACCTTC. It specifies CASSPYDRVWGYTF.

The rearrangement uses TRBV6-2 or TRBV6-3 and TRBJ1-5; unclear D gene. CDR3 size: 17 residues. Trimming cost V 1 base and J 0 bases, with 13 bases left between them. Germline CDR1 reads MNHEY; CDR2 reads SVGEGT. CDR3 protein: CASSYYRLGPSNQPQHF. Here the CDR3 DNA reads TGTGCCAGCAGTTACTATAGGCTGGGTCCTAGCAATCAGCCCCAGCATTTT.

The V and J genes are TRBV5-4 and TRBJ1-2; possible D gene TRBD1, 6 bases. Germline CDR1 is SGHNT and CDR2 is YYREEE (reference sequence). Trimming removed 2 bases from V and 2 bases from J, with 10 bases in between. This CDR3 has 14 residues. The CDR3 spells CASSFLGQNYGYTF. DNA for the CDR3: TGTGCCAGCAGCTTCTTAGGACAGAACTATGGCTACACCTTC. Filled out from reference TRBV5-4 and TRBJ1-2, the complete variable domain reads ETGVTQSPTHLIKTRGQQVTLRCSSQSGHNTVSWYQQALGQGPQFIFQYYREEENGRGNFPPRFSGLQFPNYSSELNVNALELDDSALYLCASSFLGQNYGYTFGSGTRLTVV.

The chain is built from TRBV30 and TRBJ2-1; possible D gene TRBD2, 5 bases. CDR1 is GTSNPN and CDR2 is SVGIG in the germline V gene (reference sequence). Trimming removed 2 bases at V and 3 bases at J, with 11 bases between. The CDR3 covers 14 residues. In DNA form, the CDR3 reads TGTGCCTGGAGTCTCTCGGCGGGCTACAATGAGCAGTTCTTC. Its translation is CAWSLSAGYNEQFF.

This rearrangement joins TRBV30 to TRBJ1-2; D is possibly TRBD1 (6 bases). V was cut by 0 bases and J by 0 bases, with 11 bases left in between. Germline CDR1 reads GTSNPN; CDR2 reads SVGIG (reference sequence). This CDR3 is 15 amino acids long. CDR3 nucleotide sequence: TGTGCCTGGAGTGTTCGGGACAACACTAACTATGGCTACACCTTC. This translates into CAWSVRDNTNYGYTF.

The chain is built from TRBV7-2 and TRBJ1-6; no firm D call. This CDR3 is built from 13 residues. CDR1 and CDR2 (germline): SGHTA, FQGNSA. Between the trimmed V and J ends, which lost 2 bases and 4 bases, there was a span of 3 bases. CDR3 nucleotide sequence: TGTGCCAGCAGCTTACAATATAATTCACCCCTCCACTTT. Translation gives CASSLQYNSPLHF.

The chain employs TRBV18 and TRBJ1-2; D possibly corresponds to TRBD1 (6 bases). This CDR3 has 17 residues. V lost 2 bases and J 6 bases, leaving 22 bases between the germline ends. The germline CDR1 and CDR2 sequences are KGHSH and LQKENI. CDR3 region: CASSPSIRDDGGHGYTF. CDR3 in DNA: TGTGCCAGCTCACCATCCATTCGAGATGACGGGGGGCATGGCTACACCTTC.

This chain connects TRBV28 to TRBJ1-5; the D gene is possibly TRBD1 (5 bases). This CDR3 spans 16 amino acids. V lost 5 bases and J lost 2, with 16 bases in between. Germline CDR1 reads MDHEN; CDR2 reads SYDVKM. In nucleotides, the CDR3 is TGTGCCAGCAGTCCCCTGGGGGGGGTGGGCAATCAGCCCCAGCATTTT. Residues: CASSPLGGVGNQPQHF.

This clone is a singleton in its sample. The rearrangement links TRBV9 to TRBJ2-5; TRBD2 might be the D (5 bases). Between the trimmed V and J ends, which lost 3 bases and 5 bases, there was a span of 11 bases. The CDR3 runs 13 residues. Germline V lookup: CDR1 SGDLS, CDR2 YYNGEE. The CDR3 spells CASSGNSGETQYF. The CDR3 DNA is TGTGCCAGCAGCGGGAACAGCGGCGAGACCCAGTACTTC.

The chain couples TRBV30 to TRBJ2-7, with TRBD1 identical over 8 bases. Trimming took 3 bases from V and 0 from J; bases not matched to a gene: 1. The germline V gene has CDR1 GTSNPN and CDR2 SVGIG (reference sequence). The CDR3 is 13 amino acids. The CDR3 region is CAWSRGHSYEQYF. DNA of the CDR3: TGTGCCTGGAGCAGGGGGCACTCCTACGAGCAGTACTTC.

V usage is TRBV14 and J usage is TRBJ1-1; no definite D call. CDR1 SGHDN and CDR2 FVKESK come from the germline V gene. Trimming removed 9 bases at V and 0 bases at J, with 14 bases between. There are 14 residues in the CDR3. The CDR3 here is CASLAPKMNTEAFF. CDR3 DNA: TGTGCCAGTCTAGCGCCCAAAATGAACACTGAAGCTTTCTTT.

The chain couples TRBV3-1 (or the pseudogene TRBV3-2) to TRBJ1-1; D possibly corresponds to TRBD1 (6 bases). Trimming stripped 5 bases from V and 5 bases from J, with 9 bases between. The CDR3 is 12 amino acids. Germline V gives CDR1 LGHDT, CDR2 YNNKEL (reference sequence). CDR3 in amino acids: CASSGGGTEAFF. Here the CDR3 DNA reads TGTGCCAGCAGCGGAGGGGGGACTGAAGCTTTCTTT.

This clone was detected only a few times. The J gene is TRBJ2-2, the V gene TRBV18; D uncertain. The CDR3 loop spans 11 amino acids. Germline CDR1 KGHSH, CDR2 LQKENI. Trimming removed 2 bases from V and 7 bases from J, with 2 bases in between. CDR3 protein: CASSPSGELFF. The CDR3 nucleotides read TGTGCCAGCTCACCAAGCGGGGAGCTGTTTTTT.

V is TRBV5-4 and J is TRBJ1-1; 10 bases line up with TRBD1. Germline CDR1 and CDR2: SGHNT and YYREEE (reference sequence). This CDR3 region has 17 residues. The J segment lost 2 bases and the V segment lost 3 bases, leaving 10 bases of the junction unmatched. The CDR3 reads CASSSMTGGALNTEAFF. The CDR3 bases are TGTGCCAGCAGCTCCATGACAGGGGGCGCATTAAACACTGAAGCTTTCTTT. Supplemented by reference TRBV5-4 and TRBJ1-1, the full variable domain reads ETGVTQSPTHLIKTRGQQVTLRCSSQSGHNTVSWYQQALGQGPQFIFQYYREEENGRGNFPPRFSGLQFPNYSSELNVNALELDDSALYLCASSSMTGGALNTEAFFGQGTRLTVV.

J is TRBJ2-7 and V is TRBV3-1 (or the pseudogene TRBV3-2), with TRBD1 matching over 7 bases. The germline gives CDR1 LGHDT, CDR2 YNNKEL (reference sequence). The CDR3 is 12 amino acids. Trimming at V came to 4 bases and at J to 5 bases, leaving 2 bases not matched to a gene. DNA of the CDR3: TGTGCCAGCAGCCGACAGGGCCACGAGCAGTACTTC. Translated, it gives CASSRQGHEQYF.

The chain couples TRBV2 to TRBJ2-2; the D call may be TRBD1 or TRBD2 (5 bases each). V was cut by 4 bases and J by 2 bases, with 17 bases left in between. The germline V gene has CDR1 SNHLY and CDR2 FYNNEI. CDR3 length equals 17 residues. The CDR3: CASSVFGRDGNTGELFF. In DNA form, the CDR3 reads TGTGCCAGCAGTGTGTTTGGCAGGGACGGAAACACCGGGGAGCTGTTTTTT.

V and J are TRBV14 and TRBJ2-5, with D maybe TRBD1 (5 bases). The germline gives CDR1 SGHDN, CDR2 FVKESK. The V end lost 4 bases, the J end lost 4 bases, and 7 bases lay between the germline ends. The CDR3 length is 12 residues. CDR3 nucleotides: TGTGCCAGCAGCCGACAGTCAGAGACCCAGTACTTC. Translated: CASSRQSETQYF.

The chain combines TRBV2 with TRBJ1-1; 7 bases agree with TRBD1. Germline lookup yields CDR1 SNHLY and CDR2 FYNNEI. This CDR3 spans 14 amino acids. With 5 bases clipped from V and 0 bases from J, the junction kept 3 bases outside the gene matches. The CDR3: CASSKDRVNTEAFF. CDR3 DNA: TGTGCCAGCAGTAAAGACAGGGTGAACACTGAAGCTTTCTTT.

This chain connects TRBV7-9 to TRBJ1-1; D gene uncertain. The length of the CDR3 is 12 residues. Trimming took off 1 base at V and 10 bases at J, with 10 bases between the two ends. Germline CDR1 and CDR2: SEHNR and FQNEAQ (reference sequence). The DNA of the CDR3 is TGTGCCAGCAGCTTAGGACACACCGTAGCTTTCTTT. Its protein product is CASSLGHTVAFF.

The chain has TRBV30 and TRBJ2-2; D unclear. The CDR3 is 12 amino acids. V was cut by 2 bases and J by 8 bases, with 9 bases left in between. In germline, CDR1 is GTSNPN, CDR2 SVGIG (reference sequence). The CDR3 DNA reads TGTGCCTGGAGTCTCAGTAGGGGGGAGCTGTTTTTT. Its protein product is CAWSLSRGELFF.

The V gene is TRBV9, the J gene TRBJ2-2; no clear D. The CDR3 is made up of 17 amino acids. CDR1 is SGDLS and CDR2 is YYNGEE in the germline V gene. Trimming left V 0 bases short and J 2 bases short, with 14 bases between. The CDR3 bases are TGTGCCAGCAGCGTAGCCGGCCTTGGGCCTAACACCGGGGAGCTGTTTTTT. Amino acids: CASSVAGLGPNTGELFF. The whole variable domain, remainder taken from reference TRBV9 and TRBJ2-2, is DSGVTQTPKHLITATGQRVTLRCSPRSGDLSVYWYQQSLDQGLQFLIQYYNGEERAKGNILERFSAQQFPDLHSELNLSSLELGDSALYFCASSVAGLGPNTGELFFGEGSRLTVL.

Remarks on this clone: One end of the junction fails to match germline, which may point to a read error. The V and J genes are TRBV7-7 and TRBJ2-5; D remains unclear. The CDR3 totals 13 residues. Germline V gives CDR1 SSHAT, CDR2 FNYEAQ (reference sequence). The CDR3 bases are TGTGCTAGCAGCTTAGGTGGAGTCGAGACCCAGTACTTC. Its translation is CASSLGGVETQYF.

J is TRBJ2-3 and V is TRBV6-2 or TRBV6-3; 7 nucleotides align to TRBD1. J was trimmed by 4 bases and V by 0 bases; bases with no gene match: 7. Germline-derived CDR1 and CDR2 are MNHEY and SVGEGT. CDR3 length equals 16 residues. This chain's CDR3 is CASSYSYRGGPDTQYF. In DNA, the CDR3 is TGTGCCAGCAGTTACTCGTATAGAGGGGGCCCAGATACGCAGTATTTT.

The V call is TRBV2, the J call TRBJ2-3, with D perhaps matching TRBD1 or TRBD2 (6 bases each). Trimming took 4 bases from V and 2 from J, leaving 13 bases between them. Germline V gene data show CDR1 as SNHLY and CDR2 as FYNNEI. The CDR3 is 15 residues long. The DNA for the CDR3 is TGTGCCAGCAGTGGACCGGGGGCCCTCACAGATACGCAGTATTTT. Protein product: CASSGPGALTDTQYF.

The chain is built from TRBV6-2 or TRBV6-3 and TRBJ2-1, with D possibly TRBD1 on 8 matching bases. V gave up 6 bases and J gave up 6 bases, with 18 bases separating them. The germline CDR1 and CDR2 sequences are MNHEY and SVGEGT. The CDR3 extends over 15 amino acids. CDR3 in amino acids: CASSLGQGGPNEQFF. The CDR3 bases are TGTGCCAGCAGCCTAGGACAGGGAGGGCCCAATGAGCAGTTCTTC.

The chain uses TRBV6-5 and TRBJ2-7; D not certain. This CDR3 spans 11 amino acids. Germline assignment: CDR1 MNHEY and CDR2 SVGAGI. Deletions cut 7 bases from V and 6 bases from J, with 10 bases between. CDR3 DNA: TGTGCCAGCACCACCCGACCCGAGCAGTACTTC. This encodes CASTTRPEQYF.

The CDR3 is CASSYQRSYEQYF. The CDR3 nucleotides read TGTGCCAGCAGTTACCAGCGTTCCTACGAGCAGTACTTC. This chain links TRBV6-5 with TRBJ2-7; no firm D call. The CDR3 spans 13 residues. CDR1 and CDR2 (germline): MNHEY, SVGAGI. V was cut by 2 bases and J by 1 base, with 6 bases left in between.

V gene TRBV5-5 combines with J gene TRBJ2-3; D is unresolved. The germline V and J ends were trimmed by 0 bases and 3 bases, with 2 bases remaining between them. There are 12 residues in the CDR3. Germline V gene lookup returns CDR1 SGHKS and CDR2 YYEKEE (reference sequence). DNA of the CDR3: TGTGCCAGCAGCTTGGAAACAGATACGCAGTATTTT. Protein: CASSLETDTQYF.

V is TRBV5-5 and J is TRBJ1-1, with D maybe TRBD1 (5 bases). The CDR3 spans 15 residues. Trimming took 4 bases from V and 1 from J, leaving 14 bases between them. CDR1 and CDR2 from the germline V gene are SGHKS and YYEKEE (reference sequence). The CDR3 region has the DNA TGTGCCAGCAGCCCCTGGGACGGCCCGAACACTGAAGCTTTCTTT. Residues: CASSPWDGPNTEAFF.